This is a list of T cell receptor beta chains from one sample in a study of blood T cells in healthy people across ages. One entry per CDR3 protein results from TCRdb running MiXCR on the 5' RACE reads. The sample has 1.5 million to 1.8 million distinct CDR3 sequences, 35% to 45% seen once; the top ten hold 4%. The sequenced sample consisted of blood. These receptors originate from a woman between 18 and 30 years old in good health. Each CDR3 is given with its conserved first and last residue. Each record gives: CDR3 length, J gene, V gene, D gene, clone size, CDR3 protein, CDR3 DNA. D genes are given only for firm matches. Clone size is stated in some rows and not others, as once, few, many or a class when expanded.

>15|TRBJ2-7|TRBV27|TRBD1|.
CASSYLGQGSYEQYF
TGTGCCAGTAGTTATTTGGGACAGGGCTCCTACGAGCAGTACTTC
>19|TRBJ2-2|TRBV5-1|.|.
CASSLATRVLRTWTGELFF
TGCGCCAGCAGCTTGGCGACCAGGGTGCTTAGGACTTGGACCGGGGAGCTGTTTTTT
>13|TRBJ2-5|TRBV6-2/TRBV6-3|.|few
CASSYFESETQYF
TGTGCCAGCAGTTACTTTGAGTCGGAGACCCAGTACTTC
>13|TRBJ2-7|TRBV6-2/TRBV6-3|TRBD2|few
CASTLAGVNEQYF
TGTGCCAGCACCCTAGCGGGAGTAAACGAGCAGTACTTC
>14|TRBJ2-7|TRBV27|.|few
CASSLGGAGYEQYF
TGTGCCAGCAGCTTAGGGGGGGCCGGCTACGAGCAGTACTTC
>12|TRBJ2-5|TRBV13|.|.
CTSSTRVHEQYF
TGTACCAGCAGCACCAGGGTTCATGAGCAGTACTTC
>16|TRBJ1-2|TRBV7-2|.|.
CASSLVAGDTIYGYTF
TGTGCCAGCAGCTTAGTGGCAGGAGACACGATCTATGGCTACACCTTC
>13|TRBJ2-5|TRBV2|TRBD1|many
CASSNRGGETQYF
TGTGCCAGCAGTAACAGGGGTGGGGAGACCCAGTACTTC
>12|TRBJ2-5|TRBV12-3/TRBV12-4|.|.
CASSLPGSAQYF
TGTGCCAGCAGTTTACCGGGGTCGGCCCAGTACTTC
>18|TRBJ2-7|TRBV7-2|TRBD2|.
CASSSGLAGERSYNEQYF
TGTGCCAGCAGCTCGGGACTAGCGGGAGAACGCTCCTACAATGAGCAGTACTTC
>16|TRBJ2-1|TRBV6-6|.|.
CASTRHLDSSYNEQFF
TGTGCCAGCACCCGACATCTGGATAGCTCCTACAATGAGCAGTTCTTC
>13|TRBJ2-7|TRBV20-1|.|.
CSARDSFGYEQYF
TGCAGTGCTAGAGACTCTTTCGGGTACGAGCAGTACTTC
>12|TRBJ2-3|TRBV20-1|TRBD2|few
CSGSGSSDTQYF
TGCAGTGGTAGCGGGAGTAGTGATACGCAGTATTTT
>17|TRBJ2-7|TRBV7-2|TRBD2|.
CASSLTWASGARYEQYF
TGTGCCAGCAGCTTAACTTGGGCTAGCGGGGCTAGGTACGAGCAGTACTTC
>13|TRBJ2-1|TRBV2|.|.
CASSEVFRIEQFF
TGTGCCAGCAGTGAGGTGTTTCGGATTGAGCAGTTCTTC
>16|TRBJ2-1|TRBV7-9|.|many
CASSLSLASSYNEQFF
TGTGCCAGCAGCTTAAGCCTCGCTAGCTCCTACAATGAGCAGTTCTTC
>18|TRBJ1-2|TRBV29-1|.|few
CSVEFTLGEAMNPYGYTF
TGCAGCGTTGAATTTACTCTTGGGGAGGCGATGAACCCCTATGGCTACACCTTC
>16|TRBJ2-1|TRBV6-1|TRBD2|many
CASSEESGSGNNEQFF
TGTGCCAGCAGTGAGGAGAGCGGGAGCGGTAACAATGAGCAGTTCTTC
>16|TRBJ2-1|TRBV27|.|.
CASSFLTGTDYNEQFF
TGTGCCAGCAGTTTCCTAACCGGGACTGACTACAATGAGCAGTTCTTC
>14|TRBJ1-5|TRBV27|.|many
CASSLQGSNQPQHF
TGTGCCAGCAGCCTACAGGGCAGCAATCAGCCCCAGCATTTT
>16|TRBJ2-1|TRBV7-3|TRBD2|.
CASRRGLAGVENEQFF
TGTGCTAGCAGACGAGGACTAGCGGGAGTCGAGAATGAGCAGTTCTTC
>15|TRBJ1-5|TRBV9|TRBD1|.
CASSAEGDSYQPQHF
TGTGCCAGCAGCGCAGAAGGGGACAGCTATCAGCCCCAGCATTTT
>15|TRBJ1-2|TRBV5-1|TRBD1|.
CASSFRDRGIDGYTF
TGCGCCAGCAGCTTCAGGGACAGGGGGATTGATGGCTACACCTTC
>15|TRBJ2-7|TRBV12-3/TRBV12-4|TRBD1|once
CASSQYSTGYNEQYF
TGTGCCAGCAGTCAATATTCGACAGGGTACAATGAGCAGTACTTC
>14|TRBJ1-1|TRBV9|.|once
CASSFKGEGTEAFF
TGTGCCAGCAGCTTTAAGGGGGAGGGCACTGAAGCTTTCTTT
>14|TRBJ1-2|TRBV6-5|TRBD1|.
CASSRDRLYYGYTF
TGTGCCAGCAGCCGGGACAGGCTGTATTATGGCTACACCTTC
>15|TRBJ2-7|TRBV4-1|.|.
CASSQLALPSYEQYF
TGCGCCAGCAGCCAACTAGCTCTCCCCTCCTACGAGCAGTACTTC
>16|TRBJ1-5|TRBV27|TRBD1|.
CASSPAETGGDQPQHF
TGTGCCAGCAGTCCAGCCGAGACAGGGGGGGATCAGCCCCAGCATTTT
>13|TRBJ1-5|TRBV6-5|.|.
CASSSLLGQPQHF
TGTGCCAGCAGTTCCCTACTTGGTCAGCCCCAGCATTTT
>14|TRBJ1-5|TRBV20-1|TRBD1|.
CSAKDRGGYQPQHF
TGCAGTGCTAAAGACAGGGGCGGGTATCAGCCCCAGCATTTT
>15|TRBJ2-7|TRBV25-1|.|.
CASSEFAGNAYEQYF
TGTGCCAGCAGTGAATTTGCGGGAAACGCCTACGAGCAGTACTTC
>14|TRBJ2-2|TRBV29-1|.|.
CSVSRGANTGELFF
TGCAGCGTTAGCAGGGGAGCGAACACCGGGGAGCTGTTTTTT
>16|TRBJ1-5|TRBV11-2|.|once
CASSLVGPYSNQPQHF
TGTGCCAGCAGCCTAGTGGGGCCCTATAGCAATCAGCCCCAGCATTTT
>18|TRBJ1-4|TRBV4-2|.|few
CASSQVAVEGIGREKLFF
TGTGCCAGCAGCCAAGTGGCTGTTGAGGGGATCGGACGTGAAAAACTGTTTTTT
>15|TRBJ2-7|TRBV24-1|.|.
CATSEQGSSYNEQYF
TGTGCCACCAGTGAACAGGGTTCATCCTACAATGAGCAGTACTTC
>13|TRBJ2-7|TRBV7-2|TRBD1|.
CASSSWTGGEQYF
TGTGCCAGCAGCTCCTGGACAGGGGGCGAGCAGTACTTC
>17|TRBJ2-3|TRBV15|.|few
CATSRDLLEASTDTQYF
TGTGCCACCAGCAGAGATCTTTTAGAGGCTAGCACAGATACGCAGTATTTT